The source of this T cell receptor beta chain is a study of human T cells and chemical hapten exposure. Notes on the study in general: Expanded TCR sets contained significantly more large CDR3 similarity clusters than controls. Unchanged with DPC sensitization were TCRs above 1 in 1000 frequency.

The library attached unique molecular identifiers to individual cDNA molecules. TCRdb analysed the RACE reads with MiXCR anew, one entry per CDR3 protein. This sample has 250,000 or so distinct CDR3 sequences, with roughly 7.4% found just once. The CDR3 totals 16 residues. Germline assignment: CDR1 DFQATT and CDR2 SNEGSKA (reference sequence). J gave up 4 bases and V 6 bases, and 10 bases lay outside the gene matches. Stated time point: pre-sensitization, week 0. The treatment denotes: therapeutic diphenylcyclopropenone sensitization with weekly scalp DPC. This clonotype showed up just a few times. What it binds is not known.

This specimen consisted of whole blood, obtained in connection with sensitization to the hapten diphenylcyclopropenone (DPC). The gene calls are TRBV20-1 and TRBJ2-2; the match to TRBD1 covers 11 bases. This clonotype originated in a man aged 18-30 years with alopecia areata. Some clones in this sample may be carry-over from other donors' samples. As DNA, the CDR3 is TGCAGTGCGGTCATCCCGGGACAGGGGGGCACCGGGGAGCTGTTTTTT. Its protein product is CSAVIPGQGGTGELFF.